These T cell receptor beta chains were read from a single sample in a study of T cell responses to AZD1222 COVID-19 vaccine. Clones were read by immunoSEQ multiplex PCR, and TCRdb kept only the in-frame ones, dropping some. Of 250,000 to 300,000 clones in the sample, 90% to 95% were seen once. The sequencing used peripheral blood, collected 28 days after the second AZD1222 dose. These TCRs come from an adult who received the AZD1222 COVID-19 vaccine. The conserved cysteine and the conserved F or W are not part of the CDR3 here. Fields, in order: V gene, CDR3 protein.

>TRBV4-1
ASSQEGIAGELF
>TRBV5-1
ASSLAGLGSPLH
>TRBV5-1
ASSLGTRAGEETQY
>TRBV7-8
ASSLWGIQIHEAF
>TRBV27
ASRSSGNPNTGELF
>TRBV7-9
ASSLGTGLDTEAF
>TRBV12-3/TRBV12-4
ASSLRRYEQY
>TRBV27
ASRGSGRSTGELF
>TRBV10-3
AISDWTGPQEDGYT
>TRBV5-5
ASGDPYTQY
>TRBV28
ASSLLGGTGNTIY
>TRBV10-3
AITPSSGNTIY
>TRBV5-1
ASSLRATGGFHEQY
>TRBV12-5
ASGSTSGRYYEQY
>TRBV5-4
AIGGDGYT
>TRBV28
ASSLSGVWSYEQY
>TRBV28
ASSRPLEQY
>TRBV27
ASRPSPGLGSYNEQF
>TRBV5-6
ASSLGRNTEAF